Listed here are 32 T cell receptor beta chains from one sample, sequenced in a study of blood T cells in healthy people across ages. A sample-barcoded 5' primer and a J-beta primer mix were used in a second PCR of roughly 7 to 12 cycles. One entry per CDR3 protein, called by TCRdb with MiXCR from the 5' RACE reads. The sample includes 1.5 million to 2 million distinct CDR3 sequences, 28% of them seen just once. The sample was blood. The receptors were sampled from a woman younger than 45 in good health.

The chain employs TRBV28 and TRBJ2-1, with 9 positions matching TRBD1. The V gene end was trimmed by 3 bases and the J gene end by 3 bases; junction bases not matched to a gene: 6. CDR1 MDHEN and CDR2 SYDVKM come from the germline V gene. This CDR3 has 16 residues. As DNA, the CDR3 is TGTGCCAGCAGTTTCCTGGACAGGGGCCTCTACAATGAGCAGTTCTTC. Encoded protein: CASSFLDRGLYNEQFF.

Details on this clonotype: The junction departs from the called germline gene at one end, perhaps through a read error. The chain employs TRBV13 and TRBJ2-1; the D gene is possibly TRBD1 (6 bases). CDR1 PRHDT and CDR2 FYEKMQ come from the germline V gene (reference sequence). The CDR3 extends over 15 amino acids. Here the CDR3 reads CTSSTGTTAWNEQFF. The CDR3 DNA is TGTACCAGCAGCACAGGGACGACGGCCTGGAATGAGCAGTTCTTC.

The sample holds a few counts of this clonotype. The chain recombines TRBV5-1 with TRBJ1-1; D not certain. V lost 7 bases, J lost 2 bases, and 9 bases lay in between. The CDR3 has 12 residues. In germline, CDR1 is SGHRS, CDR2 YFSETQ. This CDR3 reads CASQRENTEAFF. Written as DNA, the CDR3 is TGCGCCAGCCAAAGGGAAAACACTGAAGCTTTCTTT.

Concerning this clonotype itself: A much larger clone lies one base from this, so it may be a read error. The chain has TRBV29-1 and TRBJ1-2; TRBD1 agrees at 7 bases. Germline V CDR1 and CDR2: SQVTM, ANQGSEA. J was trimmed by 2 bases and V by 3 bases; bases with no gene match: 12. CDR3 size: 16 residues. The CDR3 reads CSVERGPKQANYGYTF. CDR3 DNA sequence: TGCAGCGTTGAGAGGGGGCCAAAACAAGCCAACTATGGCTACACCTTC.

At least ten counts were recorded for this clonotype. The gene calls are TRBV5-1 and TRBJ1-1, with D perhaps matching TRBD1 (5 bases). Germline CDR1 and CDR2: SGHRS and YFSETQ. With 0 bases removed from V and 0 bases from J, the gap between germline ends came to 9 bases. The CDR3 is 15 residues long. CDR3 sequence (DNA): TGCGCCAGCAGCTTGGACGGCAGGGTGAACACTGAAGCTTTCTTT. This gives the protein CASSLDGRVNTEAFF.

The chain has TRBV7-9 and TRBJ2-1; tentatively, D is TRBD1 (5 bases). Trimming left V 4 bases short and J 2 bases short, with 12 bases between. Germline V gives CDR1 SEHNR, CDR2 FQNEAQ (reference sequence). The CDR3 extends over 15 amino acids. The CDR3 loop reads CASSYDWGAYNEQFF. The CDR3, as DNA: TGTGCCAGCAGCTACGACTGGGGCGCCTACAATGAGCAGTTCTTC.

The V gene is TRBV15, the J gene TRBJ1-5; 10 positions match TRBD1. The J segment lost 2 bases and the V segment lost 9 bases, leaving 7 bases of the junction unmatched. CDR1 LNHNV and CDR2 YYDKDF come from the germline V gene (reference sequence). There are 15 residues in the CDR3. CDR3 sequence reads: CATSDGQGGNQPQHF. The CDR3 coding sequence is TGTGCCACTAGCGACGGACAGGGGGGCAATCAGCCCCAGCATTTT.

This clonotype occurred a few times. The chain joins TRBV27 to TRBJ1-2; maybe TRBD1 (5 bases). V lost 3 bases and J 7 bases, leaving 18 bases between the germline ends. CDR3 length equals 15 residues. Germline values: CDR1 MNHEY, CDR2 SMNVEV (reference sequence). The CDR3 DNA is TGTGCCAGCAGTTTCAGCTTCTCGGGGGATCGTGGCTACACCTTC. It encodes CASSFSFSGDRGYTF.

In this sample, this clonotype turned up a few times. This rearrangement joins TRBV12-3 or TRBV12-4 to TRBJ2-3; D ambiguous. The V and J ends lost 6 bases and 1 base respectively, with 17 bases between them. The CDR3 totals 16 residues. CDR3 sequence: CASSGQISRGTDTQYF. The DNA of the CDR3 is TGTGCCAGCAGCGGTCAAATCTCCCGGGGCACAGATACGCAGTATTTT.

Many counts were recorded for this clonotype. The chain links TRBV7-2 to TRBJ2-5; possibly TRBD2 for D (6 bases). The V end lost 5 bases, the J end lost 1 base, and 11 bases lay between the germline ends. The CDR3 sequence is 14 residues long. The V gene's germline CDR1 is SGHTA and CDR2 FQGNSA. The CDR3: CASSRERAQETQYF. The CDR3 region has the DNA TGTGCCAGCAGCCGTGAGCGGGCCCAAGAGACCCAGTACTTC.

This clonotype was seen a few times. A read error may produce the germline difference seen at one junction end. The gene calls are TRBV11-2 and TRBJ2-3; D perhaps matches TRBD2 (6 bases). The CDR3 loop spans 16 amino acids. Per the germline V gene, CDR1 is SGHAT and CDR2 is FQNNGV. The CDR3 region has the DNA TGTGCCAGCAGCCCGGTAGTGGGGGGTAGCACAGATATGCAGTATTTT. This gives the protein CASSPVVGGSTDMQYF.

This clonotype has a handful of counts. V and J are TRBV7-2 and TRBJ1-2; D might be TRBD1 (5 bases). This CDR3 region has 13 residues. Trimming removed 7 bases at V and 4 bases at J, with 13 bases between. CDR1 is SGHTA and CDR2 is FQGNSA in the germline V gene. In nucleotides, the CDR3 is TGTGCCAGCAACCTACCGGGGGTCTATGGCTACACCTTC. Amino acids: CASNLPGVYGYTF.

The V gene is TRBV7-2, the J gene TRBJ1-5; tentatively, D is TRBD1 (6 bases). V lost 5 bases and J 4 bases, leaving 15 bases between the germline ends. Germline V gene lookup returns CDR1 SGHTA and CDR2 FQGNSA. This CDR3 spans 15 amino acids. CDR3 loop: CASSPPGHRNQPQHF. The CDR3 coding sequence is TGTGCCAGCAGCCCCCCGGGACACCGAAATCAGCCCCAGCATTTT.

V usage is TRBV7-9 and J usage is TRBJ1-2; D perhaps matches TRBD1 (5 bases). Between the trimmed V and J ends, which lost 3 bases and 8 bases, there was a span of 16 bases. Per germline, CDR1 SEHNR and CDR2 FQNEAQ (reference sequence). This CDR3 region has 14 residues. The CDR3 DNA sequence: TGTGCCAGCAGCTTGGACGTCTCGTCAGGGGGCTACACCTTC. Translated: CASSLDVSSGGYTF. Based on the CDR3 plus reference TRBV7-9 and TRBJ1-2, the full variable domain is DTGVSQNPRHKITKRGQNVTFRCDPISEHNRLYWYRQTLGQGPEFLTYFQNEAQLEKSRLLSDRFSAERPKGSFSTLEIQRTEQGDSAMYLCASSLDVSSGGYTFGSGTRLTVV.

V and J are TRBV7-9 and TRBJ2-4; 9 nucleotides match TRBD1. The CDR3 runs to 15 residues. The V and J ends lost 5 bases and 8 bases, in that order; junction bases with no gene match: 10. In germline, CDR1 is SEHNR, CDR2 FQNEAQ (reference sequence). The CDR3 sequence is CASSPRARTGDIQYF. DNA for the CDR3: TGTGCCAGCAGCCCGCGCGCCCGGACAGGGGACATTCAGTACTTC. Drawing the rest from reference TRBV7-9 and TRBJ2-4, the complete variable domain is DTGVSQNPRHKITKRGQNVTFRCDPISEHNRLYWYRQTLGQGPEFLTYFQNEAQLEKSRLLSDRFSAERPKGSFSTLEIQRTEQGDSAMYLCASSPRARTGDIQYFGAGTRLSVL.

This clonotype appeared a single time. This rearrangement joins TRBV7-2 to TRBJ2-1; 7 bases fit TRBD2. With V trimmed by 5 bases and J by 3 bases, 7 bases remained unmatched. Germline-derived CDR1 and CDR2 are SGHTA and FQGNSA. CDR3 length: 15 residues. Here the CDR3 DNA reads TGTGCCAGCAGCATAATAGCGGGCTACTACAATGAGCAGTTCTTC. The encoded protein is CASSIIAGYYNEQFF.

This chain connects TRBV5-5 to TRBJ1-5; D remains unclear. V was pared by 3 bases and J by 0 bases, with 16 bases between. Germline V gene data show CDR1 as SGHKS and CDR2 as YYEKEE (reference sequence). This CDR3 is built from 17 residues. The CDR3 coding sequence is TGTGCCAGCAGCTGGGCGGGAGACACCTATAGCAATCAGCCCCAGCATTTT. Protein: CASSWAGDTYSNQPQHF. Complete variable domain (other parts from reference TRBV5-5 and TRBJ1-5): DAGVTQSPTHLIKTRGQQVTLRCSPISGHKSVSWYQQVLGQGPQFIFQYYEKEERGRGNFPDRFSARQFPNYSSELNVNALLLGDSALYLCASSWAGDTYSNQPQHFGDGTRLSIL.

This clonotype was observed a few times. The chain has TRBV7-2 and TRBJ1-1; the D is unclear. Germline CDR1 reads SGHTA; CDR2 reads FQGNSA. V was trimmed by 8 bases and J by 0 bases, leaving 10 bases between them. This CDR3 spans 13 amino acids. CDR3: CASALSVNTEAFF. The CDR3 DNA sequence: TGTGCCAGCGCCCTCTCCGTGAACACTGAAGCTTTCTTT.

The chain carries TRBV19 and TRBJ1-1, with no clear D. Trimming removed 5 bases from V and 1 base from J, with 8 bases in between. Germline V lookup: CDR1 LNHDA, CDR2 SQIVND (reference sequence). The CDR3 runs 13 residues. In DNA, the CDR3 is TGTGCCAGTAGTTCCATTCCGAACACTGAAGCTTTCTTT. Residues: CASSSIPNTEAFF.

This clonotype came up a few times. The rearrangement uses TRBV5-1 and TRBJ1-2; D is ambiguous. The CDR3 sequence is 16 residues long. The V gene's germline CDR1 is SGHRS and CDR2 YFSETQ. V lost 4 bases and J lost 3, with 19 bases in between. CDR3: CASSPLGSRPDYGYTF. CDR3 DNA: TGCGCCAGCAGCCCCCTGGGGTCGAGGCCTGACTATGGCTACACCTTC.

A word on this clonotype: A much larger clone differs by one base, so this may be a read error. The chain has TRBV29-1 and TRBJ2-7, with D perhaps matching TRBD1 (6 bases). The CDR3 spans 13 residues. From germline, CDR1 is SQVTM and CDR2 ANQGSEA. CDR3 loop: CSVEAQGMEERYF. The CDR3, as DNA: TGCAGCGTTGAAGCCCAGGGGATGGAGGAGCGGTACTTC.

This clonotype was detected once. Possible read error: a much larger clone is one base away. The chain combines TRBV12-3 or TRBV12-4 with TRBJ2-7; 11 positions agree with TRBD2. The CDR3 runs 13 residues. CDR3 bases: TGTACCAGCAGCATAGCGGGGGGGCGCGAGCAGTACTTC. The encoded protein is CTSSIAGGREQYF.

The table lists this clonotype with many counts. The chain employs TRBV10-3 and TRBJ2-5; D gene uncertain. Germline V gene lookup returns CDR1 ENHRY and CDR2 SYGVKD. V was shortened by 4 bases and J by 1 base, with 19 bases between the two germline ends. This CDR3 region has 17 residues. CDR3 DNA sequence: TGTGCCATCAGTGGGGCCACGGGCCCCGATCCCCAAGAGACCCAGTACTTC. It encodes CAISGATGPDPQETQYF.

The rearrangement links TRBV7-9 to TRBJ1-5; D is possibly TRBD1 (5 bases). Trimming stripped 4 bases from V and 2 bases from J, with 15 bases between. Looked up from germline, CDR1 is SEHNR and CDR2 is FQNEAQ (reference sequence). The CDR3 has 16 amino acids. Written as DNA, the CDR3 is TGTGCCAGCAGCTCGCCGGGACCCCATGGCAATCAGCCCCAGCATTTT. This encodes CASSSPGPHGNQPQHF.

This clonotype was recorded a few times. This chain joins TRBV7-9 and TRBJ1-4, with D uncertain. The CDR3 length is 14 residues. CDR1 is SEHNR, CDR2 FQNEAQ, per germline (reference sequence). Deletions cut 5 bases from V and 0 bases from J, with 7 bases between. CDR3 in DNA: TGTGCCAGCAGCAAGGATGCAACTAATGAAAAACTGTTTTTT. Amino acids: CASSKDATNEKLFF.

V gene TRBV7-2 combines with J gene TRBJ2-1; D possibly corresponds to TRBD2 (5 bases). This CDR3 has 16 residues. Germline values: CDR1 SGHTA, CDR2 FQGNSA. V was shortened by 3 bases and J by 6 bases, with 18 bases between the two germline ends. The CDR3 bases are TGTGCCAGCAGCTTTTCAGCGGAGAGGTGGATCAATGAGCAGTTCTTC. Amino acids: CASSFSAERWINEQFF.

The chain employs TRBV9 and TRBJ1-1; possible D gene TRBD1, 6 bases. Trimming stripped 5 bases from V and 5 bases from J, with 16 bases between. Germline assignment: CDR1 SGDLS and CDR2 YYNGEE. This CDR3 region has 14 residues. The CDR3 DNA reads TGTGCCAGCAGTCGTGACCTCCAGGGGACTGAAGCTTTCTTT. It codes for CASSRDLQGTEAFF.

The chain has TRBV12-3 or TRBV12-4 and TRBJ2-7, with TRBD1 matching 9 bases. V shed 1 base, J shed 0 bases, and the junction held 7 bases outside the gene matches. There are 17 residues in the CDR3. CDR3 loop: CASSLGNRGQLSYEQYF. Here the CDR3 DNA reads TGTGCCAGCAGTTTAGGGAACAGGGGGCAACTCTCCTACGAGCAGTACTTC.

The chain is built from TRBV6-6 and TRBJ1-2; D remains ambiguous. This CDR3 is built from 11 residues. V lost 5 bases to trimming and J lost 6 bases, with 7 bases between them. The germline V gene has CDR1 MNHNY and CDR2 SVGAGI (reference sequence). The CDR3 coding sequence is TGTGCCAGCAGTATAGGAAATGGCTACACCTTC. As protein: CASSIGNGYTF.

V usage is TRBV11-2 and J usage is TRBJ2-7, with D unclear. Deletions cut 1 base from V and 0 bases from J, with 10 bases between. Germline V gives CDR1 SGHAT, CDR2 FQNNGV. The CDR3 has 15 residues. The CDR3 here is CASSLVPENSYEQYF. DNA for the CDR3: TGTGCCAGCAGCTTAGTCCCGGAGAACTCCTACGAGCAGTACTTC. Filled out from reference TRBV11-2 and TRBJ2-7, the complete variable domain reads EAGVAQSPRYKIIEKRQSVAFWCNPISGHATLYWYQQILGQGPKLLIQFQNNGVVDDSQLPKDRFSAERLKGVDSTLKIQPAKLEDSAVYLCASSLVPENSYEQYFGPGTRLTVT.

In its sample, this clonotype was seen once. A read error is possible here, since a much larger clone lies one base away. The chain carries TRBV15 and TRBJ2-4; D unclear. Looked up from germline, CDR1 is LNHNV and CDR2 is YYDKDF (reference sequence). This CDR3 has 15 residues. The CDR3 protein is CATSRAWVPKNIRYF. Here the CDR3 DNA reads TGTGCCACCAGCAGGGCCTGGGTTCCCAAAAACATTCGGTACTTC.

The rearrangement links TRBV24-1 to TRBJ2-3; TRBD2 matches 9 bases. This CDR3 contains 20 residues. J gave up 1 base and V 0 bases, and 13 bases lay outside the gene matches. Per germline, CDR1 KGHDR and CDR2 SFDVKD. The CDR3 coding sequence is TGTGCCACCAGTGATTTGCAGGAAGTCGGAGCGGGGGGTCGCACAGATACGCAGTATTTT. Its translation: CATSDLQEVGAGGRTDTQYF.